The present TCR beta chain was sequenced within a study of radiotherapy plus CTLA-4 blockade in lung cancer. Overall study results and limits: Increased serum interferon-beta after radiation also reportedly predicted response strongly. Clones of tumor-derived TCRs expanded in blood after radiotherapy plus ipilimumab.

To note about this clone: Its specificity is not known.

The table came from immunoSEQ multiplex PCR; TCRdb's copy has only in-frame clones and leaves some out. The table lists approximately 89,000 clones, around 79% of them singletons, with under 4.5% in the top ten. The CDR3 totals 14 residues. Germline V gene data show CDR1 as ENHRY and CDR2 as SYGVKD. V shed 6 bases, J shed 1 base, and the junction held 5 bases outside the gene matches. This specimen was peripheral blood, taken from a patient treated with radiotherapy plus ipilimumab. This TCR came from a human donor with non-small cell lung cancer who had a partial response to radiotherapy plus ipilimumab. Some clones in this sample may be carry-over from other donors' samples. The rearrangement uses TRBV10-3 and TRBJ2-7; 8 bases agree with TRBD1. This chain's CDR3 is CAISDRGHSYEQYF. DNA for the CDR3: TGTGCCATCAGCGACAGGGGACATTCCTACGAGCAGTACTTC.